The T cell receptor (beta chain) described here comes from a study of blood T cell repertoires in COVID-19. For the study at large: The origin of the acute and convalescent COVID-19 samples was the United States, Italy and Spain.

Everyone who took part was 18 to 89 years old, and they came from about 25 US areas. Cohort placement rested on clinical history that participants reported themselves. Trimming shortened V by 7 bases and J by 6 bases, and 7 bases separated the two germline ends. Germline CDR1 reads MRHNA; CDR2 reads SNTAGT. This CDR3 region has 10 residues. Clones were sequenced by immunoSEQ multiplex PCR, and TCRdb holds only the in-frame ones, with some missing. The sample lists hundreds of thousands of clones, roughly nine tenths occurring once. The chain has TRBV6-4 and TRBJ2-7; D perhaps matches TRBD1 (5 bases). This receptor was taken from a young woman who had recovered from COVID-19. The sequencing sample was made of PBMCs or T cells enriched from blood (not recorded which). The CDR3 DNA sequence: TGTGCCAGCAAACAGGTCGAGCAGTACTTC. As protein: CASKQVEQYF.